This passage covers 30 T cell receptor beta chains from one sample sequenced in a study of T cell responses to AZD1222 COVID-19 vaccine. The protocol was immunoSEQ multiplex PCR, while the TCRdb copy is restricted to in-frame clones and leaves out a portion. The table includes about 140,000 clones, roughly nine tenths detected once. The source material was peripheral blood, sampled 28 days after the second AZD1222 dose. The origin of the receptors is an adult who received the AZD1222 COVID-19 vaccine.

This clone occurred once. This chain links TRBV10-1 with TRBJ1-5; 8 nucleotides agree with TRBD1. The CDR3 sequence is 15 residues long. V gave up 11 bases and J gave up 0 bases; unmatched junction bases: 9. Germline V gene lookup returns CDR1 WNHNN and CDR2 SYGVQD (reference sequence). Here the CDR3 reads CAGWTGTDSNQPQHF. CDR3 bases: TGCGCCGGTTGGACAGGGACCGATAGCAATCAGCCCCAGCATTTT.

CDR3 bases: TGTGCCAGCAGGACTAGCGGGTTAGAGACCCAGTACTTC. Translating gives CASRTSGLETQYF. J is TRBJ2-7 and V is TRBV28; TRBD2 matches 10 bases. The last part of the DNA fits TRBJ2-5 better; the J call may be wrong. The CDR3 covers 13 residues. In germline, CDR1 is MDHEN, CDR2 SYDVKM.

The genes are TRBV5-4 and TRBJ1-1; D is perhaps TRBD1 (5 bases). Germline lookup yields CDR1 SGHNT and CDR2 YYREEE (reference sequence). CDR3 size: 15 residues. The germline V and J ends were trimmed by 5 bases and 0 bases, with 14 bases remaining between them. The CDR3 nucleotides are TGTGCCAGCAGTTCTGCTTTCAGGGTGAACACTGAAGCTTTCTTT. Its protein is CASSSAFRVNTEAFF. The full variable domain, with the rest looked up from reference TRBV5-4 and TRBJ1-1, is ETGVTQSPTHLIKTRGQQVTLRCSSQSGHNTVSWYQQALGQGPQFIFQYYREEENGRGNFPPRFSGLQFPNYSSELNVNALELDDSALYLCASSSAFRVNTEAFFGQGTRLTVV.

CDR3 residues: CASSPGQGSLNQPQHF. The CDR3 DNA sequence: TGCGCCAGCAGTCCGGGACAGGGGTCGCTCAATCAGCCCCAGCATTTT. This sequence joins TRBV5-1 and TRBJ1-5, with 10 bases fitting TRBD1. CDR1 SGHRS and CDR2 YFSETQ come from the germline V gene. V trimming: 5 bases; J trimming: 3 bases; junction bases outside the gene matches: 8. The CDR3 covers 16 residues. Using reference TRBV5-1 and TRBJ1-5 for the parts outside the CDR3, the full variable domain is KAGVTQTPRYLIKTRGQQVTLSCSPISGHRSVSWYQQTPGQGLQFLFEYFSETQRNKGNFPGRFSGRQFSNSRSEMNVSTLELGDSALYLCASSPGQGSLNQPQHFGDGTRLSIL.

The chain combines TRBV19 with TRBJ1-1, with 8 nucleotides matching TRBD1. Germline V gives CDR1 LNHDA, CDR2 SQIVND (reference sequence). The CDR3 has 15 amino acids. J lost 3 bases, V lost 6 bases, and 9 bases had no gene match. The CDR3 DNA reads TGTGCCAGTAGACCGGACAGGGCGGGAGACACTGAAGCTTTCTTT. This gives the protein CASRPDRAGDTEAFF.

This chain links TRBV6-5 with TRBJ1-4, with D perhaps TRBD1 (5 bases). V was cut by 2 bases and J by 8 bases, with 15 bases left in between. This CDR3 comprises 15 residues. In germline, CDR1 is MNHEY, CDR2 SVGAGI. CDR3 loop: CASSYVSGPIEKLFF. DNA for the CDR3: TGTGCCAGCAGTTACGTATCGGGGCCCATAGAAAAACTGTTTTTT.

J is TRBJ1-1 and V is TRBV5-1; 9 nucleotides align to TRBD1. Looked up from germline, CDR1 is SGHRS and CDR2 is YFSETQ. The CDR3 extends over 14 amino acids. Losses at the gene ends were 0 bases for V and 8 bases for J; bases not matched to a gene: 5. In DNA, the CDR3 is TGCGCCAGCAGCTTGGCACCGGGACAGGGAGAAGCTTTCTTT. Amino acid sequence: CASSLAPGQGEAFF.

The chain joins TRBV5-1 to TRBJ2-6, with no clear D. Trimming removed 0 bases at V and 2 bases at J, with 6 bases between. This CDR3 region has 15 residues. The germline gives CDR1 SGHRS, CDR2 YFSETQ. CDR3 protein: CASSLEGTGANVLTF. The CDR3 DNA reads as TGCGCCAGCAGCTTGGAAGGGACTGGGGCCAACGTCCTGACTTTC.

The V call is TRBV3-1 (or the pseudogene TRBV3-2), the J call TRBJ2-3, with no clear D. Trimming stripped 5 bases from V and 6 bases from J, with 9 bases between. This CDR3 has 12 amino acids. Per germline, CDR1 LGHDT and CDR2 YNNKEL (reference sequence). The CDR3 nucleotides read TGTGCCAGCAGCAAGCTTGTGGATACGCAGTATTTT. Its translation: CASSKLVDTQYF.

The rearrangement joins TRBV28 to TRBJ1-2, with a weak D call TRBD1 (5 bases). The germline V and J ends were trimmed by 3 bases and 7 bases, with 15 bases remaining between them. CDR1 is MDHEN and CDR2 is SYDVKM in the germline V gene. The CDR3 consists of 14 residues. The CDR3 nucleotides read TGTGCCAGCAGTTTTAATCAGGGCAATGGTGGCTACACCTTC. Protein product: CASSFNQGNGGYTF.

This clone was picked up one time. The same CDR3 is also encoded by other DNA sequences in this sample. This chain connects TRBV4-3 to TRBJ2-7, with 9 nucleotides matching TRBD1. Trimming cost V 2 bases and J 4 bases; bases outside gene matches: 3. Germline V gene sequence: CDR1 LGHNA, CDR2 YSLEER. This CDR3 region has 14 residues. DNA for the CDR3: TGCGCCAGCAGCCAATCACAGGGGGCTTACGAGCAGTACTTC. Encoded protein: CASSQSQGAYEQYF.

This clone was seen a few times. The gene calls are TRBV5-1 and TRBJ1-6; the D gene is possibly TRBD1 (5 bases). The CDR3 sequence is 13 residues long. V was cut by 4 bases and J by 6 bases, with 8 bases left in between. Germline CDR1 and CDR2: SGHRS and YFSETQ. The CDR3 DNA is TGCGCCAGCAGCCGGGACTCTAATTCACCCCTCCACTTT. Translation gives CASSRDSNSPLHF. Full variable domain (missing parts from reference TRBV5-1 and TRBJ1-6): KAGVTQTPRYLIKTRGQQVTLSCSPISGHRSVSWYQQTPGQGLQFLFEYFSETQRNKGNFPGRFSGRQFSNSRSEMNVSTLELGDSALYLCASSRDSNSPLHFGNGTRLTVT.

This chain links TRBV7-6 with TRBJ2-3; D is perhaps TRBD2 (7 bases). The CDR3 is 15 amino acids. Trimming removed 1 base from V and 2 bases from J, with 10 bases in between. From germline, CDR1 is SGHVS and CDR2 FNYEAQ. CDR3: CASSLVGGPTDTQYF. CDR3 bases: TGTGCCAGCAGCTTAGTGGGGGGGCCCACAGATACGCAGTATTTT. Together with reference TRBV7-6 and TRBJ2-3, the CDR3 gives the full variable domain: GAGVSQSPRYKVTKRGQDVALRCDPISGHVSLYWYRQALGQGPEFLTYFNYEAQQDKSGLPNDRFSAERPEGSISTLTIQRTEQRDSAMYRCASSLVGGPTDTQYFGPGTRLTVL.

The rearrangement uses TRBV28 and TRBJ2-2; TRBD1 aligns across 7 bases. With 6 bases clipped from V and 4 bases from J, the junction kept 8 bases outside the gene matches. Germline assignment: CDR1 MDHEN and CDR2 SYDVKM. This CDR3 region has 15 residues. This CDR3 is CASSVTGALTGELFF. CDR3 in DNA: TGTGCCAGCAGCGTTACAGGGGCCCTCACCGGGGAGCTGTTTTTT.

The DNA of the CDR3 is TGTGCCAGCAGCTCAGGGGGAGGGGGTAGAACTAATGAAAAACTGTTTTTT. Amino acids: CASSSGGGGRTNEKLFF. This chain links TRBV7-2 with TRBJ1-4; 7 positions agree with TRBD1. In germline, CDR1 is SGHTA, CDR2 FQGNSA. The CDR3 sequence is 17 residues long. V gave up 4 bases and J gave up 1 base; unmatched junction bases: 9.

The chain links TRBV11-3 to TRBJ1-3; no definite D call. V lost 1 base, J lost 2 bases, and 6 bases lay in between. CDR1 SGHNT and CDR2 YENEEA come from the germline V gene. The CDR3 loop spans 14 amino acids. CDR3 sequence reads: CASSLGAAGNTIYF. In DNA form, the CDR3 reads TGTGCCAGCAGCTTAGGTGCCGCTGGAAACACCATATATTTT.

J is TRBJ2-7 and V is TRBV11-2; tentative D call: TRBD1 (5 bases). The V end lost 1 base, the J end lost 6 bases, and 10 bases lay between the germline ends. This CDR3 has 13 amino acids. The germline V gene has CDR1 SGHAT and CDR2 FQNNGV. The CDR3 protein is CASSLGAGLEQYF. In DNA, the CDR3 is TGTGCCAGCAGCTTAGGGGCAGGGCTCGAGCAGTACTTC.

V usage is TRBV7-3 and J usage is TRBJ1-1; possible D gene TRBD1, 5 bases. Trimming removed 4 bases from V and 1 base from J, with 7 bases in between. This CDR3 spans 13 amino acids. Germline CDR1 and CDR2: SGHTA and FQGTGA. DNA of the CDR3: TGTGCCAGCAGCTCAGGGTCGAACACTGAAGCTTTCTTT. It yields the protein CASSSGSNTEAFF.

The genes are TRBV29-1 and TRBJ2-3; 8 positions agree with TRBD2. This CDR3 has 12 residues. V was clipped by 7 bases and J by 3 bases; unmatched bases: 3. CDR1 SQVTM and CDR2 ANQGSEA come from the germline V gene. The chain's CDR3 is CSGGGRTDTQYF. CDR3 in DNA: TGCAGCGGCGGCGGGAGGACAGATACGCAGTATTTT.

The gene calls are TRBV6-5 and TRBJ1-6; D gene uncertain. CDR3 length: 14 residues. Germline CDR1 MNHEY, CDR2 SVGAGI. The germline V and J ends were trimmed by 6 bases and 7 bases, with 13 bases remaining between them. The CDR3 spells CASSGAEKNSPLHF. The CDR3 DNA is TGTGCCAGCAGCGGCGCAGAAAAAAATTCACCCCTCCACTTT.

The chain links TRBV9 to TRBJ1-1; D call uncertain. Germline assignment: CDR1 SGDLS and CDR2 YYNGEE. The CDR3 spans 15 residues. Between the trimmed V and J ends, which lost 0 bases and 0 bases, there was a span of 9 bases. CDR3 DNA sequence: TGTGCCAGCAGCGTAGATCCGGGGATGAACACTGAAGCTTTCTTT. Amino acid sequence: CASSVDPGMNTEAFF.

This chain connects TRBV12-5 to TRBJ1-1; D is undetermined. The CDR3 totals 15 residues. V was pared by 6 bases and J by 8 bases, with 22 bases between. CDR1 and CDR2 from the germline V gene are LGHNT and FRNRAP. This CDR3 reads CASGRFGIGDPEAFF. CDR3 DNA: TGTGCTAGTGGCCGGTTTGGGATCGGGGATCCGGAAGCTTTCTTT. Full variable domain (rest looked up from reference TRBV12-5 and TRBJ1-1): DARVTQTPRHKVTEMGQEVTMRCQPILGHNTVFWYRQTMMQGLELLAYFRNRAPLDDSGMPKDRFSAEMPDATLATLKIQPSEPRDSAVYFCASGRFGIGDPEAFFGQGTRLTVV.

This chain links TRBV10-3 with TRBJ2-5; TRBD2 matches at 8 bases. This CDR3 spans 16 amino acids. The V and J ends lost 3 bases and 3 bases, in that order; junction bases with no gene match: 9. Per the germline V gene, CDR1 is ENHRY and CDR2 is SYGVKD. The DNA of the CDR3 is TGTGCCATCAGTGATCCGACTAAAGCGGGAGAAGAGACCCAGTACTTC. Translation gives CAISDPTKAGEETQYF.

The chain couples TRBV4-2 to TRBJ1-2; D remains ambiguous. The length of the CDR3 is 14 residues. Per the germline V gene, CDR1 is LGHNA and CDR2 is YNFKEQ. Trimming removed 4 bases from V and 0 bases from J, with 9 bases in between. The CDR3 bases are TGTGCCAGCAGCCGAAGCGATACTAACTATGGCTACACCTTC. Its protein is CASSRSDTNYGYTF.

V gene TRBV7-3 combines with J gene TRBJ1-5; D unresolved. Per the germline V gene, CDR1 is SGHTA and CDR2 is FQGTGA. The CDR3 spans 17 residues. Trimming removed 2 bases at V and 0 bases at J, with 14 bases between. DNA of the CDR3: TGTGCCAGCAGCTTAGGGAGGGCCACATATAGCAATCAGCCCCAGCATTTT. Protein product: CASSLGRATYSNQPQHF. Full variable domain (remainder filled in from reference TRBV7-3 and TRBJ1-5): GAGVSQTPSNKVTEKGKYVELRCDPISGHTALYWYRQSLGQGPEFLIYFQGTGAADDSGLPNDRFFAVRPEGSVSTLKIQRTERGDSAVYLCASSLGRATYSNQPQHFGDGTRLSIL.

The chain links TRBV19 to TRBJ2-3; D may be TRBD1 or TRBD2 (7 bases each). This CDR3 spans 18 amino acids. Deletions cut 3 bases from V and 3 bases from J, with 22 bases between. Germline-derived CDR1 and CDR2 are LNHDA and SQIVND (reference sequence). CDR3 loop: CASSIPGGRGRETDTQYF. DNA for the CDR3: TGTGCCAGTAGTATCCCGGGGGGAAGGGGGCGGGAGACAGATACGCAGTATTTT.

The CDR3 spells CASSDGGLYGYTF. CDR3 nucleotides: TGTGCCAGCAGTGATGGGGGTTTGTATGGCTACACCTTC. This chain links TRBV25-1 with TRBJ1-2, with a tentative D call TRBD1 (5 bases). Germline-derived CDR1 and CDR2 are MGHDK and SYGVNS. The V end lost 3 bases, the J end lost 5 bases, and 10 bases lay between the germline ends. The CDR3 is 13 residues long.

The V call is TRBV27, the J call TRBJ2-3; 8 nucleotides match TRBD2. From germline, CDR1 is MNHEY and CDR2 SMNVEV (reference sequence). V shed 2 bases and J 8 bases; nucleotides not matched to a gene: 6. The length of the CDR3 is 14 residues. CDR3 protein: CASSLHPAGGTQYF. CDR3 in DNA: TGTGCCAGCAGTTTACACCCGGCGGGAGGTACGCAGTATTTT.

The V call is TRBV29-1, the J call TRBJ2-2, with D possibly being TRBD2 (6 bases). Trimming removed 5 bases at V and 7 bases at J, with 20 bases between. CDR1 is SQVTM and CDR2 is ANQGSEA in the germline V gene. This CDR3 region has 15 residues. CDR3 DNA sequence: TGCAGCGTTCAAGCGGGTACCGGGTTGGGCGGGGAGCTGTTTTTT. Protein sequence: CSVQAGTGLGGELFF.

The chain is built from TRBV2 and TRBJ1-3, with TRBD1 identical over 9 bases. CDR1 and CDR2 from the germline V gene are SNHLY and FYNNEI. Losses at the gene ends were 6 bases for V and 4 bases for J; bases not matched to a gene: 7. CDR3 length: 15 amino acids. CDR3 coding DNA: TGTGCCAGCAGGGGACAGGGTAAATCCGGAAACACCATATATTTT. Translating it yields CASRGQGKSGNTIYF.